This entry concerns a single T cell receptor (beta chain). The sample comes from a study of blood T cell repertoires in COVID-19. Study-wide context: Sites across the United States, Italy and Spain contributed samples from acute and convalescent COVID-19. In each case, the material was cDNA or gDNA derived from T cells, B-cell-depleted T cells, or PBMCs.

In the original workflow: Amplification from reference gene primers served as the basis for estimated nucleated cell counts. Generated by immunoSEQ multiplex PCR, the TCRdb table keeps only in-frame clones and is missing some. V, J and clone size derive from that table, while D and trimming were established from the DNA sequence. The repertoire holds roughly 250,000 clones, with 83% as singletons. Germline V gives CDR1 LGHDT, CDR2 YNNKEL (reference sequence). The length of the CDR3 is 15 residues. V lost 0 bases, J lost 2 bases, and 10 bases lay in between. The sample taken for sequencing was peripheral blood. This clonotype was obtained from a human donor in a cohort sampled during active COVID-19. The chain employs TRBV3-1 (or the pseudogene TRBV3-2) and TRBJ2-5; no definite D call. DNA for the CDR3: TGTGCCAGCAGCCAAGATTTGCAGGTACAAGAGACCCAGTACTTC. It is translated as CASSQDLQVQETQYF.